These T cell receptor beta chains were read from a single sample in a study of response to subunit inactivated influenza vaccine. TCRdb passed the RT-PCR reads through MiXCR, listing each CDR3 protein once. Of around 520,000 distinct CDR3 sequences listed, approximately 12% were seen once; the top ten hold about 9.4%. Sequencing used PBMCs from blood, obtained on the day of vaccination. These receptors were collected from a man aged 50-59 years who received an inactivated influenza vaccine. CDR3s include the opening cysteine and the closing phenylalanine or tryptophan. A D gene is named only where the DNA matches it firmly. Expanded clones get a size class; other rows say once, few or many, or leave the size out.

v_call: TRBV7-9; d_call: NA; clone_size: NA; j_call: TRBJ1-6; cdr3_nt: TGTGCCAGCAGCTTAAGTACCGGTTCACCCCTCCACTTT; cdr3_aa: CASSLSTGSPLHF
v_call: TRBV7-9; d_call: NA; clone_size: few; j_call: TRBJ1-1; cdr3_nt: TGTGCCAGCAGCACCGGACGGAAGAACACTGAAGCTTTCTTT; cdr3_aa: CASSTGRKNTEAFF
v_call: TRBV12-3/TRBV12-4; d_call: NA; clone_size: NA; j_call: TRBJ2-1; cdr3_nt: TGTGCCAGCAGTTTAATGTCGGGGAGCTCCTACAATGAGCAGTTCTTC; cdr3_aa: CASSLMSGSSYNEQFF
v_call: TRBV3-1; d_call: NA; clone_size: few; j_call: TRBJ2-7; cdr3_nt: TGTGCCAGCAGCCAAGGGTTCGGGGGGCCTACCTACGAGCAGTACTTC; cdr3_aa: CASSQGFGGPTYEQYF
v_call: TRBV27; d_call: NA; clone_size: NA; j_call: TRBJ2-6; cdr3_nt: TGTGCCATCAGTTTAAGTTGGGCAGGGGATGACTCTGGGGCCAACGTCCTGACTTTC; cdr3_aa: CAISLSWAGDDSGANVLTF
v_call: TRBV7-8; d_call: NA; clone_size: NA; j_call: TRBJ2-7; cdr3_nt: TGTGCCAGCAGCCCTAGTCTCGAGCAGTACTTC; cdr3_aa: CASSPSLEQYF
v_call: TRBV5-1; d_call: NA; clone_size: NA; j_call: TRBJ2-7; cdr3_nt: TGCGCCAGCAGCTTGGCCGGGGACCGCGAGCAGTACTTC; cdr3_aa: CASSLAGDREQYF
v_call: TRBV11-2; d_call: NA; clone_size: NA; j_call: TRBJ2-3; cdr3_nt: TGTGCCAGCAGCCCACGGAGGGGTCTAGATACGCAGTATTTT; cdr3_aa: CASSPRRGLDTQYF
v_call: TRBV11-2; d_call: TRBD2; clone_size: few; j_call: TRBJ2-5; cdr3_nt: TGTGCCAGCAGCCCGTACTTAGCGGGGGTACAAGAGACCCAGTACTTC; cdr3_aa: CASSPYLAGVQETQYF
v_call: TRBV7-3; d_call: TRBD2; clone_size: NA; j_call: TRBJ2-3; cdr3_nt: TGTGCCAGCAGCCCATATCGACCGGGACTAGCCACAGATACGCAGTATTTT; cdr3_aa: CASSPYRPGLATDTQYF
v_call: TRBV20-1; d_call: NA; clone_size: many; j_call: TRBJ1-4; cdr3_nt: TGCAGTGCTGCAGGAGGGGCGAGTGAAAAACTGTTTTTT; cdr3_aa: CSAAGGASEKLFF
v_call: TRBV2; d_call: NA; clone_size: NA; j_call: TRBJ2-3; cdr3_nt: TGTGCCAGCAGTGAAGGGGGGGGCCCTAGCACAGATACGCAGTATTTT; cdr3_aa: CASSEGGGPSTDTQYF
v_call: TRBV11-1; d_call: TRBD1; clone_size: NA; j_call: TRBJ2-7; cdr3_nt: TGTGCCAGCGAGGGACAGGGATTATACGAGCAGTACTTC; cdr3_aa: CASEGQGLYEQYF
v_call: TRBV6-2/TRBV6-3; d_call: NA; clone_size: few; j_call: TRBJ2-7; cdr3_nt: TGTGCCAGCACTCCGGGGATACAAGACGAGCAGTACTTC; cdr3_aa: CASTPGIQDEQYF
v_call: TRBV5-4; d_call: NA; clone_size: NA; j_call: TRBJ2-7; cdr3_nt: TGTGCCAGCAGCCTAACGACTGGAACCTACGAGCAGTACTTC; cdr3_aa: CASSLTTGTYEQYF
v_call: TRBV20-1; d_call: NA; clone_size: NA; j_call: TRBJ2-3; cdr3_nt: TGCAGTGCTAGAGAACCACCAGTATTTCATACGCAGTATTTT; cdr3_aa: CSAREPPVFHTQYF
v_call: TRBV24-1; d_call: NA; clone_size: NA; j_call: TRBJ1-5; cdr3_nt: TGTGCCACCAGGGGAGGGGGCAATCAGCCCCAGCATTTT; cdr3_aa: CATRGGGNQPQHF
v_call: TRBV10-3; d_call: TRBD2; clone_size: many; j_call: TRBJ2-3; cdr3_nt: TGTGCCATCAGTGGAGTAGCGGGAGGGCCACATACGCAGTATTTT; cdr3_aa: CAISGVAGGPHTQYF
v_call: TRBV20-1; d_call: NA; clone_size: many; j_call: TRBJ2-2; cdr3_nt: TGCAGTGCTAGTGGGAGTCCATTGGGTACCGGGGAGCTGTTTTTT; cdr3_aa: CSASGSPLGTGELFF
v_call: TRBV3-1; d_call: NA; clone_size: many; j_call: TRBJ2-1; cdr3_nt: TGTGCCAGCAGTACAGGGAATGAGCAGTTCTTC; cdr3_aa: CASSTGNEQFF
v_call: TRBV29-1; d_call: NA; clone_size: NA; j_call: TRBJ1-4; cdr3_nt: TGCAGCGTTGAAGAATCCGCGGGGAATGAAAAACTGTTTTTT; cdr3_aa: CSVEESAGNEKLFF
v_call: TRBV5-1; d_call: NA; clone_size: NA; j_call: TRBJ2-1; cdr3_nt: TGCGCCAGCAGACGGGACACCTCGTCCCTCTCCTACAATGAGCAGTTCTTC; cdr3_aa: CASRRDTSSLSYNEQFF
v_call: TRBV7-2; d_call: NA; clone_size: NA; j_call: TRBJ1-2; cdr3_nt: TGTGCCAGCAGCTTTTCCGGCTATGGCTACACCTTC; cdr3_aa: CASSFSGYGYTF
v_call: TRBV20-1; d_call: TRBD2; clone_size: few; j_call: TRBJ2-3; cdr3_nt: TGCAGTGCTAGAGGGGAACTAGCGGGAGTTGTTACGCAGTATTTT; cdr3_aa: CSARGELAGVVTQYF
v_call: TRBV20-1; d_call: NA; clone_size: few; j_call: TRBJ2-6; cdr3_nt: TGCAGTGCTCGAAAAGGGCTCTCTGGGGCCAACGTCCTGACTTTC; cdr3_aa: CSARKGLSGANVLTF
v_call: TRBV12-3/TRBV12-4; d_call: NA; clone_size: few; j_call: TRBJ1-1; cdr3_nt: TGTGCCAGCAGTTTGAACAGGGAGAACACTGAAGCTTTCTTT; cdr3_aa: CASSLNRENTEAFF
v_call: TRBV30; d_call: NA; clone_size: few; j_call: TRBJ1-2; cdr3_nt: TGTGCCTGGACCGTCAGACACCAAGGAGGGTATGGCTACACCTTC; cdr3_aa: CAWTVRHQGGYGYTF
v_call: TRBV12-3/TRBV12-4; d_call: NA; clone_size: few; j_call: TRBJ2-7; cdr3_nt: TGTGCCAGCAGTTTCGGCGGCCAATCCTACGAGCAGTACTTC; cdr3_aa: CASSFGGQSYEQYF
v_call: TRBV11-2; d_call: NA; clone_size: NA; j_call: TRBJ1-1; cdr3_nt: TGTGCCAGCGCACTCGGGGCACCATCAGAAGCTTTCTTT; cdr3_aa: CASALGAPSEAFF
v_call: TRBV18; d_call: TRBD1; clone_size: NA; j_call: TRBJ2-1; cdr3_nt: TGTGCCAGCCTCAGACAGGGCGGAAGTAATGAGCAGTTCTTC; cdr3_aa: CASLRQGGSNEQFF
v_call: TRBV5-6; d_call: NA; clone_size: many; j_call: TRBJ2-3; cdr3_nt: TGTGCCAGCAGCTCAAACATAGGGAGCACAGATACGCAGTATTTT; cdr3_aa: CASSSNIGSTDTQYF
v_call: TRBV20-1; d_call: TRBD1; clone_size: few; j_call: TRBJ2-7; cdr3_nt: TGCAGTGCTTTCTTTCCGGGACAGTCCTACGAGCAGTACTTC; cdr3_aa: CSAFFPGQSYEQYF
v_call: TRBV2; d_call: NA; clone_size: NA; j_call: TRBJ2-3; cdr3_nt: TGTGCCAGCCGCTACAGTACAGATACGCAGTATTTT; cdr3_aa: CASRYSTDTQYF
v_call: TRBV24-1; d_call: TRBD2; clone_size: NA; j_call: TRBJ2-1; cdr3_nt: TGTACCACCAGGGCCTCCCTAGCGGCTCGCGACAATGAGCAGTTCTTC; cdr3_aa: CTTRASLAARDNEQFF
v_call: TRBV20-1; d_call: TRBD2; clone_size: NA; j_call: TRBJ2-3; cdr3_nt: TGCAGTGCTAAGGGCGGGGGGGCGTCAGATACGCAGTATTTT; cdr3_aa: CSAKGGGASDTQYF
v_call: TRBV20-1; d_call: NA; clone_size: many; j_call: TRBJ1-4; cdr3_nt: TGCAGTGCTACCAGGAATACTAATGAAAAACTGTTTTTT; cdr3_aa: CSATRNTNEKLFF
v_call: TRBV3-1; d_call: NA; clone_size: many; j_call: TRBJ2-1; cdr3_nt: TGTGCCAGCAGCCAACCTCGTTCGATCCCGGGGGACGCATACTACAATGAGCAGTTCTTC; cdr3_aa: CASSQPRSIPGDAYYNEQFF
v_call: TRBV15; d_call: NA; clone_size: NA; j_call: TRBJ2-2; cdr3_nt: TGTGCCACCAGCAGAGCCGGCACCGGGGAGCTGTTTTTT; cdr3_aa: CATSRAGTGELFF
v_call: TRBV28; d_call: TRBD2; clone_size: many; j_call: TRBJ2-3; cdr3_nt: TGTGCCAGCACCCAGGGACTAATTACAGATACGCAGTATTTT; cdr3_aa: CASTQGLITDTQYF
v_call: TRBV20-1; d_call: TRBD2; clone_size: NA; j_call: TRBJ2-7; cdr3_nt: TGCAGTGCTCCGAAGACTAGCGGGATAACCTACGAGCAGTACTTC; cdr3_aa: CSAPKTSGITYEQYF
v_call: TRBV5-1; d_call: TRBD1; clone_size: many; j_call: TRBJ2-1; cdr3_nt: TGCGCCAGCAGCTTGGGGGGGACAGGGAACAATGAGCAGTTCTTC; cdr3_aa: CASSLGGTGNNEQFF
v_call: TRBV9; d_call: NA; clone_size: NA; j_call: TRBJ1-2; cdr3_nt: TGTGCCAGCAGCGTCGGGGGGGACTACACCTTC; cdr3_aa: CASSVGGDYTF
v_call: TRBV20-1; d_call: NA; clone_size: NA; j_call: TRBJ1-1; cdr3_nt: TGCAGTGCAGTGGACACTATGAACACTGAAGCTTTCTTT; cdr3_aa: CSAVDTMNTEAFF
v_call: TRBV6-5; d_call: NA; clone_size: NA; j_call: TRBJ1-5; cdr3_nt: TGTGCCAGCAGTTACGGGGGGTTAAATCAGCCCCAGCATTTT; cdr3_aa: CASSYGGLNQPQHF
v_call: TRBV5-1; d_call: TRBD1; clone_size: NA; j_call: TRBJ1-2; cdr3_nt: TGCGCCAGCAGCTCGACGCCCCGGGACAGCTATGGCTACACCTTC; cdr3_aa: CASSSTPRDSYGYTF
v_call: TRBV29-1; d_call: NA; clone_size: few; j_call: TRBJ2-7; cdr3_nt: TGCAGCGGGACAGTACTATACGAGCAGTACTTC; cdr3_aa: CSGTVLYEQYF
v_call: TRBV11-1; d_call: NA; clone_size: few; j_call: TRBJ2-5; cdr3_nt: TGTGCCAGCAGCTCGGAGACAGACCAAGAGACCCAGTACTTC; cdr3_aa: CASSSETDQETQYF
v_call: TRBV28; d_call: TRBD1; clone_size: once; j_call: TRBJ1-2; cdr3_nt: TGTGCCAGAAGTTTAACTCGGACAGGGCGGGGCTACACCTTC; cdr3_aa: CARSLTRTGRGYTF
v_call: TRBV7-9; d_call: TRBD1; clone_size: NA; j_call: TRBJ1-4; cdr3_nt: TGTGCCAGCAGCTTAGACGCAGGGGGCGGCGAAAAACTGTTTTTT; cdr3_aa: CASSLDAGGGEKLFF
v_call: TRBV15; d_call: NA; clone_size: NA; j_call: TRBJ2-7; cdr3_nt: TGTGCCACCAGCAGAGATAAGGGATACGAGCTGTACTTC; cdr3_aa: CATSRDKGYELYF
v_call: TRBV20-1; d_call: NA; clone_size: NA; j_call: TRBJ2-2; cdr3_nt: TGCAGTGCTAGTCGAGTCCTCGCCGGGGAGCTGTTTTTT; cdr3_aa: CSASRVLAGELFF